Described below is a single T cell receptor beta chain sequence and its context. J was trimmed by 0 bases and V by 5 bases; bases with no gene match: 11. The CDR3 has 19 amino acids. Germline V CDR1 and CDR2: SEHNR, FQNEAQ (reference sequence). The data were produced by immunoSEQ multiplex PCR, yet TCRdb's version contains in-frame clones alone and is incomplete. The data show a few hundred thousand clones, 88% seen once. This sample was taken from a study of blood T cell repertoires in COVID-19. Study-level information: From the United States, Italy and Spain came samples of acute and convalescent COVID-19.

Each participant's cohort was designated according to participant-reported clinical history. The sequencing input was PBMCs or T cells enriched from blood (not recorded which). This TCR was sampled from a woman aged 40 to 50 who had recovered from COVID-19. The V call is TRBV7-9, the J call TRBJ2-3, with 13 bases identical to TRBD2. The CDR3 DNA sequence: TGTGCCAGCAGCCCTAAGCGGACTAGCGGGAGCCCTAGCACAGATACGCAGTATTTT. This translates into CASSPKRTSGSPSTDTQYF.